The rows below give T cell receptor beta chains drawn from one sample of a study of CD8+CD57+ T cells in acquired aplastic anemia. TCRdb re-derived calls from the reads in MiXCR, one entry per CDR3 protein. The sample contains under 200,000 distinct CDR3 sequences, 47% of which appear only once. The sequenced material came from sorted CD4+, CD8+, or CD8+CD57+ T cells (not recorded which) from PBMCs. Receptors were obtained from a human donor with aplastic anemia. The CDR3 runs from the conserved cysteine through the conserved F or W. D genes are given only for firm matches. Not every row has a clone size; where given, it reads once, few, many or a size class.

D: TRBD2; V: TRBV9; J: TRBJ2-1; size: NA; DNA: TGTGCCAGCAGCGTAGGATCTAGCGGGATTTACAATGAGCAGTTCTTC; CDR3: CASSVGSSGIYNEQFF
D: TRBD2; V: TRBV19; J: TRBJ2-1; size: few; DNA: TGTGCCAGTAGGACGACTAGCGGGGGGAAAGCGGATGAGCAGTTCTTC; CDR3: CASRTTSGGKADEQFF
D: NA; V: TRBV12-3/TRBV12-4; J: TRBJ2-7; size: many; DNA: TGTGCCAGCAGTTTAGCGGGAAGTTTCGACGAGCAGTACTTC; CDR3: CASSLAGSFDEQYF
D: NA; V: TRBV20-1; J: TRBJ2-3; size: NA; DNA: TGCAGTGCTCCTAACCGGGAAACCACCACAGATACGCAGTATTTT; CDR3: CSAPNRETTTDTQYF
D: TRBD2; V: TRBV7-9; J: TRBJ2-3; size: NA; DNA: TGTGCCAGCGGGAGGGGACGGAGCACAGATACGCAGTATTTT; CDR3: CASGRGRSTDTQYF
D: NA; V: TRBV6-6; J: TRBJ2-2; size: few; DNA: TGTGCCAGCAGTTACTCAGGGGGGCGGTACGGGGAGCTGTTTTTT; CDR3: CASSYSGGRYGELFF
D: NA; V: TRBV12-3/TRBV12-4; J: TRBJ2-7; size: many; DNA: TGTGCCAGCAGCCCCACCGGAGGAACCCACGAGCAGTACTTC; CDR3: CASSPTGGTHEQYF
D: NA; V: TRBV2; J: TRBJ1-2; size: NA; DNA: TGTGCCAGCAGTCTCGACAGCCTCTATGGCTACACCTTC; CDR3: CASSLDSLYGYTF
D: NA; V: TRBV15; J: TRBJ2-7; size: NA; DNA: TGTGCCACCAGCCCCAGGATGGTGGGGCGCGAGCAGTACTTC; CDR3: CATSPRMVGREQYF
D: TRBD1; V: TRBV4-2; J: TRBJ1-1; size: many; DNA: TGTGCCAGCAGCCAAAGACAGGGACACCCGAACACTGAAGCTTTCTTT; CDR3: CASSQRQGHPNTEAFF
D: NA; V: TRBV6-5; J: TRBJ1-5; size: NA; DNA: TGTGCCAGCAGTTCGCGTCCCAGTGGTCAGCCCCAGCATTTT; CDR3: CASSSRPSGQPQHF
D: TRBD1; V: TRBV19; J: TRBJ1-5; size: NA; DNA: TGTGCCAGTAAAGACAGGGACAATCAGCCCCAGCATTTT; CDR3: CASKDRDNQPQHF
D: NA; V: TRBV9; J: TRBJ1-3; size: NA; DNA: TGTGCCAGCAGCGTAATAGGGAACACCATATATTTT; CDR3: CASSVIGNTIYF
D: NA; V: TRBV5-8; J: TRBJ2-3; size: few; DNA: TGTGCCAGCAGCCCGCGTACCACAGATACGCAGTATTTT; CDR3: CASSPRTTDTQYF